This T cell receptor beta chain was obtained from a study of cytomegalovirus exposure and HLA in healthy donors. Findings of the study overall: Per published accounts, TCR beta sequences correctly predicted the HLA-A and HLA-B alleles of most subjects.

Details on this clone: The antigen remains unidentified.

The study ran its PCR with 60 Vbeta and 13 Jbeta primers. Sequencing was performed with immunoSEQ multiplex PCR; in TCRdb, only in-frame clones are kept and a portion is missing. The data hold more than 100,000 clones, with 50% to 75% observed a single time. The receptor's source is a woman between 40 and 55 years old in good health and CMV-seronegative. What was sequenced was PBMCs.

The CDR3 sequence: CAISAVQGPEFF. The CDR3 DNA follows: TGTGCCATCAGTGCCGTGCAGGGGCCGGAGTTCTTC. This chain connects TRBV10-3 to TRBJ2-1; D might be TRBD1 (6 bases). The ends were cut back, 4 bases at V and 14 bases at J, with 15 bases in the middle. The CDR3 is made up of 12 amino acids. Germline assignment: CDR1 ENHRY and CDR2 SYGVKD.